Listed here is a single T cell receptor (beta chain). These data belong to a study of blood T cell repertoires in COVID-19. The CDR3 runs 13 residues. V lost 4 bases to trimming and J lost 3 bases, with 10 bases between them. CDR1 SGDLS and CDR2 YYNGEE come from the germline V gene. The repertoire was sequenced with immunoSEQ multiplex PCR; TCRdb's copy has only in-frame clones and lacks some. The table records some 360,000 clones, over 75% of them present only once. The clonotype was recovered from a woman aged 60-70 years with COVID-19, enrolled during active disease. The sequencing sample was made of peripheral blood. V gene TRBV9 combines with J gene TRBJ2-5; no clear D. CDR3 amino acids: CASSPHLEETQYF. Here the CDR3 DNA reads TGTGCCAGCAGCCCACATCTGGAAGAGACCCAGTACTTC.